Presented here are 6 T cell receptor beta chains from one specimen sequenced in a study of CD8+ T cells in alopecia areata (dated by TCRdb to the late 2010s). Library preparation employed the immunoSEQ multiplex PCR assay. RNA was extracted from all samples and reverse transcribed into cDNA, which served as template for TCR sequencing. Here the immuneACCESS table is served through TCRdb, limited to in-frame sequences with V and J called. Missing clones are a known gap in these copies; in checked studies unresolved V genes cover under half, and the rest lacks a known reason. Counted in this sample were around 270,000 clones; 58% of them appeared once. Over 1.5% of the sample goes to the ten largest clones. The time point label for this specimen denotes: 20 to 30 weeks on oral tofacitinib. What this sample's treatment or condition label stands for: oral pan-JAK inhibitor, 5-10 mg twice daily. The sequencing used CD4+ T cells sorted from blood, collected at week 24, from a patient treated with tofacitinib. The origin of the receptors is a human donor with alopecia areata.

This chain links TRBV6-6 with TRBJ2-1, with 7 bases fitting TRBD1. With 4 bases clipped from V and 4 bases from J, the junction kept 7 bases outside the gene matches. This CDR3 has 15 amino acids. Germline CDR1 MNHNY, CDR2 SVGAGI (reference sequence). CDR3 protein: CASSSRGPRYNEQFF. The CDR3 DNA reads TGTGCCAGCAGTTCGAGGGGGCCACGGTACAATGAGCAGTTCTTC.

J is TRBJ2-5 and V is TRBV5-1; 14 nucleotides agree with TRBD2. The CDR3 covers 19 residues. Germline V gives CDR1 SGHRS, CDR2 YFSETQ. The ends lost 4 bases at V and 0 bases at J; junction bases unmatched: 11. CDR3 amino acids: CASSHGLAGGTPYQETQYF. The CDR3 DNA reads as TGCGCCAGCAGCCACGGACTAGCGGGGGGCACACCGTACCAAGAGACCCAGTACTTC.

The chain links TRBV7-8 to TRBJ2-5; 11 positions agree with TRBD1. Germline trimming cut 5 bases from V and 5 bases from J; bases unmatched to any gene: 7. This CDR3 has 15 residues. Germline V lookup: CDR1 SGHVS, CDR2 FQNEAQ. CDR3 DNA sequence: TGTGCCAGCAGCGCAAGGACAGGGGGCATCGAGACCCAGTACTTC. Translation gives CASSARTGGIETQYF.

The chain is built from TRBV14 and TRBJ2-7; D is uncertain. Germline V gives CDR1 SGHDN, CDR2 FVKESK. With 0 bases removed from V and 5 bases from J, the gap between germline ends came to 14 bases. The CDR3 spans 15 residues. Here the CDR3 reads CASSQEDLQTNEQYF. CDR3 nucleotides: TGTGCCAGCAGCCAAGAAGACCTCCAAACGAACGAGCAGTACTTC.

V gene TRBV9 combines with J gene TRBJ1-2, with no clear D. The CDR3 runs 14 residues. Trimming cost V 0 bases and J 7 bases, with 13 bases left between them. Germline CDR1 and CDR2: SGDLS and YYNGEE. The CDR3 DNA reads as TGTGCCAGCAGCGTAGTCCCAGAAGCGGGTGGCTACACCTTC. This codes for CASSVVPEAGGYTF.

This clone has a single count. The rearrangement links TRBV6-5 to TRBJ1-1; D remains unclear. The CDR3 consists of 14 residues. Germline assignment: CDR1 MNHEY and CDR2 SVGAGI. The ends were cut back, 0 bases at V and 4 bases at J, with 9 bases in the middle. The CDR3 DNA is TGTGCCAGCAGTTACTCCCCCGGGAGCACTGAAGCTTTCTTT. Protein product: CASSYSPGSTEAFF.